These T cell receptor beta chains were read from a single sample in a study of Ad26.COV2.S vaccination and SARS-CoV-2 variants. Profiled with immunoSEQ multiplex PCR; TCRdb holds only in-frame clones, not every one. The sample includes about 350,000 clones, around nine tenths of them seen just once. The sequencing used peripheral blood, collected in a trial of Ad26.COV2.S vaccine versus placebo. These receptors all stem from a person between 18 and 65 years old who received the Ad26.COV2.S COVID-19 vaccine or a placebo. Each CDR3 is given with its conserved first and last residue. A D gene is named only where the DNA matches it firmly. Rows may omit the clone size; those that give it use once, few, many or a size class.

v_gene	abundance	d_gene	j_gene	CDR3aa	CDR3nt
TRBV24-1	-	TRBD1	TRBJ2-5	CATSDRTGPKETQYF	TGTGCCACCAGTGACCGGACAGGACCAAAAGAGACCCAGTACTTC
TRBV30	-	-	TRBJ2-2	CAWSVRDGGWTGELFF	TGTGCCTGGAGTGTACGGGACGGAGGTTGGACCGGGGAGCTGTTTTTT
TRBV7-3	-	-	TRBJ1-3	CASSADSGNTIYF	TGTGCCAGCAGCGCCGACAGCGGAAACACCATATATTTT
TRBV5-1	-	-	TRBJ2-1	CASSYGLTQFF	TGCGCCAGCAGCTACGGACTCACGCAGTTCTTC
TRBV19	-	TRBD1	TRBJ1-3	CASDQTGGTGNTIYF	TGTGCCAGCGACCAAACAGGGGGCACTGGAAACACCATATATTTT
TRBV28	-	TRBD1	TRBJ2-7	CASSSRLKRRDRVNEQYF	TGTGCCAGCTCATCCCGGCTGAAGAGACGGGACAGGGTAAACGAGCAGTACTTC
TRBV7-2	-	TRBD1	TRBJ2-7	CASSLSGQGAYEQYF	TGTGCCAGCAGCTTATCGGGGCAGGGGGCGTACGAGCAGTACTTC
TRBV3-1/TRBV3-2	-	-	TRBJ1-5	CASSQHGGLGPQHF	TGTGCCAGCAGCCAACACGGGGGTTTGGGGCCCCAGCATTTT
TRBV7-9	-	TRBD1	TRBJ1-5	CASSTGQDGDQPQHF	TGTGCCAGCAGTACTGGACAGGACGGAGATCAGCCCCAGCATTTT
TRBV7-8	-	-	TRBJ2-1	CASSLAAAGQLYNEQFF	TGTGCCAGCAGCTTAGCGGCCGCGGGACAGCTTTACAATGAGCAGTTCTTC
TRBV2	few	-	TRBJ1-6	CASSVTQFSSSYNSPLHF	TGTGCCAGCAGTGTGACCCAGTTTTCCAGCTCCTATAATTCACCCCTCCACTTT
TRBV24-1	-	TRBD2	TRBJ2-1	CATSDSASGSDEQFF	TGTGCCACCAGTGATTCGGCTAGCGGGAGCGATGAGCAGTTCTTC
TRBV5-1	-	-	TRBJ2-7	CASSFAGSSLEQYF	TGCGCCAGCAGTTTTGCGGGCTCCTCCCTCGAGCAGTACTTC
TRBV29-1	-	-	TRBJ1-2	CSVEGRANYGYTF	TGCAGCGTTGAAGGCAGGGCTAACTATGGCTACACCTTC
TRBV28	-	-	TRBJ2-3	CASSVEGWTDTQYF	TGTGCCAGCAGTGTGGAGGGGTGGACAGATACGCAGTATTTT
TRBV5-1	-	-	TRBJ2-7	CASSDDSYEQYF	TGCGCCAGCAGCGATGACAGCTACGAGCAGTACTTC
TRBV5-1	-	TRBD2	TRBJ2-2	CASSSLAGVKAGELFF	TGCGCCAGCAGCTCCTTAGCGGGAGTTAAGGCCGGGGAGCTGTTTTTT
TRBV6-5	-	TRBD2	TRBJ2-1	CASSYYSGRLNEQFF	TGTGCCAGCAGTTACTACAGCGGGAGGCTTAATGAGCAGTTCTTC
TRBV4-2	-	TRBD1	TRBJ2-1	CASSRDREYEQFF	TGTGCCAGCAGCCGGGACAGGGAATACGAGCAGTTCTTC
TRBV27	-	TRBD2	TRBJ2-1	CASSGSTSGRRNEQFF	TGTGCCAGCAGTGGGTCAACTAGCGGGAGGCGGAATGAGCAGTTCTTC
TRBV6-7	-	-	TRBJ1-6	CALSLIGVPLHF	TGTGCCCTTTCCCTCATAGGCGTACCCCTCCACTTT
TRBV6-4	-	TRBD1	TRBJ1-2	CASSAGQGYGYTF	TGTGCCAGCAGTGCGGGACAGGGCTATGGCTACACCTTC
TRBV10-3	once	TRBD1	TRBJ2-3	CAISGTGVDTQYF	TGTGCCATCAGTGGGACAGGGGTGGATACGCAGTATTTT
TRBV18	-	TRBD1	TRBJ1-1	CASSPSGQGEAFF	TGTGCCAGCTCACCATCCGGACAGGGTGAAGCTTTCTTT
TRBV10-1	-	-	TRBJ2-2	CASSESPGSNTGELFF	TGCGCCAGCAGTGAGTCACCGGGATCGAACACCGGGGAGCTGTTTTTT
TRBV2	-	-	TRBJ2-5	CASSEEETQYF	TGTGCCAGCAGTGAAGAGGAGACCCAGTACTTC
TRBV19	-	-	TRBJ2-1	CASSLRYSDNEQFF	TGTGCCAGTAGTCTGCGGTACAGCGACAATGAGCAGTTCTTC